The clone carrying this T cell receptor (beta chain) is labeled as medium-sized (0.01 to 0.1%). Its antigen is as yet unknown. The data were taken from a study of tumor-infiltrating lymphocytes in primary liver carcinoma. Study-wide results and caveats: The proportion of top clones found throughout all five tumor regions was only about 7-24%.

With 3 bases clipped from V and 7 bases from J, the junction kept 1 base outside the gene matches. Per germline, CDR1 MGHRA and CDR2 YSYEKL. The CDR3 loop spans 14 amino acids. DNA and RNA were both co-extracted from 20-30 mg of bulk tissue that had not been sorted. From about 0.5 ug of total RNA, TCR beta-specific cDNA was reverse-transcribed using a constant-region primer. Sequencing libraries for TCR beta derived from three nested multiplex PCR rounds that used slightly modified ARM-PCR. A C-beta reverse primer and TRBV1-TRBV30 forward primers served in each of the first two PCR rounds, at roughly 10 cycles apiece. TCRdb independently ran MiXCR on the multiplex PCR reads; one entry per CDR3 protein. There are approximately 24,000 distinct CDR3 sequences in the sample; around 84% occur only once, and about half lies in the top ten.

The genes are TRBV4-1 and TRBJ1-6, with TRBD1 matching 9 bases. The sequence was obtained from a man aged 35 to 55 with primary liver carcinoma and hepatitis B virus infection. Material for sequencing was liver tumor tissue from sampling region 3. The subset is: tumor region T3, left-lateral pole. CDR3 sequence: CASSHGQGNSPLHF. CDR3 sequence (DNA): TGCGCCAGCAGCCATGGACAGGGGAATTCACCCCTCCACTTT.